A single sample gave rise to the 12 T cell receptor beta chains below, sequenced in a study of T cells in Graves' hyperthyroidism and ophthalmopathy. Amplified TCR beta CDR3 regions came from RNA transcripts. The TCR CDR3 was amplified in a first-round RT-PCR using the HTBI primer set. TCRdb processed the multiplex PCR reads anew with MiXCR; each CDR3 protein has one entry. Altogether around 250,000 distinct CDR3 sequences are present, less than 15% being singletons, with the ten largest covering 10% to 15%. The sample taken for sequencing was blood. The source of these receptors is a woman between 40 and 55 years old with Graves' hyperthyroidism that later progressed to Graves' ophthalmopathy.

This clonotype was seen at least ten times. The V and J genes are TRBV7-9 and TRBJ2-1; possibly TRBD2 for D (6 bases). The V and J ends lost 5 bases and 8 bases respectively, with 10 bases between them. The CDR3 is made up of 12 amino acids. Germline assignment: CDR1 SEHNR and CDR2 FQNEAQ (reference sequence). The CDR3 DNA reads TGTGCCAGCAGCGCTAGCGCCTATGAGCAGTTCTTC. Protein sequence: CASSASAYEQFF.

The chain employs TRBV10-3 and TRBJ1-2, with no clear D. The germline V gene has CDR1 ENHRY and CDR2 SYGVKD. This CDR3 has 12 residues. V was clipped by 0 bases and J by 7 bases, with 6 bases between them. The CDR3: CAISESGPGYTF. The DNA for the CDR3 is TGTGCCATCAGTGAGTCTGGGCCTGGCTACACCTTC.

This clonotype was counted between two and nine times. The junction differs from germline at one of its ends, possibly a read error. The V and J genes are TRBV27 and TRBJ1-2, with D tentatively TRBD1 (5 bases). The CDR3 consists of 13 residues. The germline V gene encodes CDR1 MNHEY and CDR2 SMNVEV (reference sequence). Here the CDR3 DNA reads TGTGCCAGCAGTTTAAGGGGACCATATGGCTGCACCTTC. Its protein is CASSLRGPYGCTF.

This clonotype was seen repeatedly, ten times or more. CDR3 sequence reads: CASSDDAGELFF. The CDR3 DNA reads as TGTGCCAGCAGTGACGATGCCGGGGAGCTGTTTTTT. The chain employs TRBV2 and TRBJ2-2; no reliable D call. V lost 3 bases to trimming and J lost 6 bases, with 5 bases between them. Germline CDR1 reads SNHLY; CDR2 reads FYNNEI. This CDR3 contains 12 residues.

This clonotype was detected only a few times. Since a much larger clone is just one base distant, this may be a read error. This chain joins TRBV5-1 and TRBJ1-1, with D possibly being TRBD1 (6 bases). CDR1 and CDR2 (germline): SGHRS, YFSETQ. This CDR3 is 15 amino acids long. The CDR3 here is CAGSVETGRNTEAFF. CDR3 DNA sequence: TGCGCCGGCAGCGTGGAGACAGGACGTAACACTGAAGCTTTCTTT.

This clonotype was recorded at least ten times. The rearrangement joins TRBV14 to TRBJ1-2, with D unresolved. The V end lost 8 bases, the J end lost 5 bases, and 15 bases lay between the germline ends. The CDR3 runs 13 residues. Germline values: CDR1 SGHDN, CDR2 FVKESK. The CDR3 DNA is TGTGCCAGCGGACCAAATAGGGAATATGGCTACACCTTC. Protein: CASGPNREYGYTF.

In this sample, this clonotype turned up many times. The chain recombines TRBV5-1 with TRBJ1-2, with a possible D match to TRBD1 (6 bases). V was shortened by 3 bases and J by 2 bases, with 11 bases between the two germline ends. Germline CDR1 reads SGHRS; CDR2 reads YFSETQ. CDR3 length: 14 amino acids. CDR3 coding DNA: TGCGCCAGCAGCTCCCGGACAGAAAACTATGGCTACACCTTC. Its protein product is CASSSRTENYGYTF.

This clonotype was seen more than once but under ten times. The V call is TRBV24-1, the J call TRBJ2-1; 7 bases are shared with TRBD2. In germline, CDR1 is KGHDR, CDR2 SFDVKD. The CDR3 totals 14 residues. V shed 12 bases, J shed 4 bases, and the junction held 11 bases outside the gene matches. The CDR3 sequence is CAVGGERAYNEQFF. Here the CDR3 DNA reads TGTGCCGTGGGGGGGGAGCGGGCTTACAATGAGCAGTTCTTC.

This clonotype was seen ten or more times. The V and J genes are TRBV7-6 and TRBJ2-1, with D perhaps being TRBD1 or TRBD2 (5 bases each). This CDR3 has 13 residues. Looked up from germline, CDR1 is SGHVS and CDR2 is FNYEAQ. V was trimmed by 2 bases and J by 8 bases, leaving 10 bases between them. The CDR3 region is CASSLIGTDEQFF. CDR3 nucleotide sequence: TGTGCCAGCAGCTTAATAGGGACCGATGAGCAGTTCTTC.

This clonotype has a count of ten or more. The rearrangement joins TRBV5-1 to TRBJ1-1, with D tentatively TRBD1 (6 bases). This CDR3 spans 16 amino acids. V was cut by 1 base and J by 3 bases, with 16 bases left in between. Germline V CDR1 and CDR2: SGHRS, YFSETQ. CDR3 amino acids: CASSLTDRLRDTEAFF. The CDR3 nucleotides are TGCGCCAGCAGCTTGACCGACAGGCTGAGGGACACTGAAGCTTTCTTT.

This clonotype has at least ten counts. In DNA, the CDR3 is TGTGCCAGCAGCCCCGGTCGAATATCCCCAGATACGCAGTATTTT. Translation gives CASSPGRISPDTQYF. This rearrangement joins TRBV7-9 to TRBJ2-3; D is unclear. This CDR3 is built from 15 residues. Germline V CDR1 and CDR2: SEHNR, FQNEAQ (reference sequence). The ends were cut back, 5 bases at V and 4 bases at J, with 16 bases in the middle.

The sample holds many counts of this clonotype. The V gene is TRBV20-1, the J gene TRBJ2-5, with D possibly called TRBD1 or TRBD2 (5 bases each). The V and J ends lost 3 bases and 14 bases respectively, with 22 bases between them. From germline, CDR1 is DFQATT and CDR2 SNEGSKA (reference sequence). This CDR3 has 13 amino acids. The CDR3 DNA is TGCAGTGCTAGCTCCGGGACCCCGTCGGTGGAATACTTC. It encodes CSASSGTPSVEYF.